The T cell receptor (beta chain) described here comes from a study of graft-versus-host responses after intestinal transplantation. Study-level information: Among the recipients, all got anti-thymocyte globulin induction and then tacrolimus and steroids for about three years. Findings of the study overall: Recipient marrow held GvH clones, some first seen in ileum or blood.

In its sample, this clone was seen once. Its target is unknown. The repertoire was sequenced with immunoSEQ multiplex PCR; TCRdb's copy has only in-frame clones and lacks some. The sample has more than 95,000 clones, more than 75% seen once. The ends were cut back, 3 bases at V and 5 bases at J, with 8 bases in the middle. Germline V lookup: CDR1 LNHDA, CDR2 SQIVND (reference sequence). The CDR3 length is 14 residues. The chain is built from TRBV19 and TRBJ1-6; D gene uncertain. The sample consisted of unstimulated CD4+ T cells sorted from spleen or lymph node cells, taken before intestinal transplant. The clonotype was recovered from a human donor who received an intestinal transplant. The CDR3 loop reads CASSILVDNSPLHF. The CDR3 DNA is TGTGCCAGTAGTATTCTGGTCGATAATTCACCCCTCCACTTT.